This record covers a single T cell receptor (beta chain). Its cognate antigen is unknown. TCRdb's copy holds only in-frame clones and misses some; the assay was immunoSEQ multiplex PCR. The sample shows tens of thousands of clones, 80% to 90% of them seen only once. The data derive from a study of OX40 agonist ivuxolimab in advanced cancers. Turning to the study itself: Patients' therapy was ivuxolimab, an antibody that acts as an agonist of OX40 (CD134). All patients had ivuxolimab intravenously every 2 weeks at 0.01 to 10 mg/kg. General study points: CD8+ T cells were the subset that, on average, had more expanded clones than CD4+.

The J segment lost 6 bases and the V segment lost 6 bases, leaving 11 bases of the junction unmatched. This CDR3 comprises 15 residues. The germline V gene encodes CDR1 MDHEN and CDR2 SYDVKM. J is TRBJ2-1 and V is TRBV28, with 7 bases identical to TRBD1. The sample in question was CD4+ or CD8+ T cells sorted from blood, obtained in a trial of the OX40 agonist ivuxolimab. The receptor comes from an adult with an advanced solid tumor such as melanoma, head and neck, liver or kidney cancer. CDR3 sequence: CASSRGGDSTNEQFF. Here the CDR3 DNA reads TGTGCCAGCAGCAGAGGGGGCGACTCGACCAATGAGCAGTTCTTC.